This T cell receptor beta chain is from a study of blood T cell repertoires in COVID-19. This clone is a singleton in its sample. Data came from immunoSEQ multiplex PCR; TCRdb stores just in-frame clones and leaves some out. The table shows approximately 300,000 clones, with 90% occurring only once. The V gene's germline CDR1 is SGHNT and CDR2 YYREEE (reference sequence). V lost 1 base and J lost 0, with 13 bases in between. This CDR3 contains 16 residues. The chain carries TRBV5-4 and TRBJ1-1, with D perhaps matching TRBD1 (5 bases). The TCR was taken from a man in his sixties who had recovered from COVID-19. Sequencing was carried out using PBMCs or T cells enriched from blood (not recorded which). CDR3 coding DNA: TGTGCCAGCAGCTTGCCCTTTCAGGGATTGAACACTGAAGCTTTCTTT. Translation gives CASSLPFQGLNTEAFF. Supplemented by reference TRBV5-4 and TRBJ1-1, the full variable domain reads ETGVTQSPTHLIKTRGQQVTLRCSSQSGHNTVSWYQQALGQGPQFIFQYYREEENGRGNFPPRFSGLQFPNYSSELNVNALELDDSALYLCASSLPFQGLNTEAFFGQGTRLTVV.